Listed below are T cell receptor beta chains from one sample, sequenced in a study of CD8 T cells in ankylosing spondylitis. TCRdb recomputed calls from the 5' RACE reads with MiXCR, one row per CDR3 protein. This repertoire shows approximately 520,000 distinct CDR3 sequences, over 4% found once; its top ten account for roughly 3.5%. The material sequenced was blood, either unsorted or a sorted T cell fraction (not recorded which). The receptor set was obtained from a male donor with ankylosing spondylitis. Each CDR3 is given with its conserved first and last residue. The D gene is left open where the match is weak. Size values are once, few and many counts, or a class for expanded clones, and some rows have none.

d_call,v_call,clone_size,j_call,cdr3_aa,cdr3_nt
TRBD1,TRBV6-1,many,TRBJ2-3,CASSGQGVGTDTQYF,TGTGCCAGCAGCGGACAGGGGGTAGGCACAGATACGCAGTATTTT
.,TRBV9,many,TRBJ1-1,CASSVRGTVNTEAFF,TGTGCCAGCAGCGTAAGGGGGACGGTAAACACTGAAGCTTTCTTT
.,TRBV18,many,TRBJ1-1,CASSALLGNTEAFF,TGTGCCAGCTCAGCGCTACTGGGGAACACTGAAGCTTTCTTT
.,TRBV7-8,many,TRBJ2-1,CASSLRWSTNEQFF,TGTGCCAGCAGCTTACGGTGGTCAACCAATGAGCAGTTCTTC
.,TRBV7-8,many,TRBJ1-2,CASSPRVLNYGYTF,TGTGCCAGCAGCCCTAGGGTTCTCAACTATGGCTACACCTTC
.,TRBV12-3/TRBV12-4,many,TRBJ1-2,CASSFTTASTTTGYTF,TGTGCCAGCAGTTTTACTACAGCGTCCACCACTACCGGCTACACCTTC
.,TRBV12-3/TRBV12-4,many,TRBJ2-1,CASTQTGHFIEQFF,TGTGCCAGCACCCAGACCGGTCACTTTATTGAGCAGTTCTTC
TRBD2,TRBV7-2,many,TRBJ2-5,CASSLAAGGLNSETQYF,TGTGCCAGCAGCTTAGCGGCGGGGGGGTTGAACTCAGAGACCCAGTACTTC
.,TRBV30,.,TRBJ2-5,CAWSVGRSETQYF,TGTGCCTGGAGTGTTGGGAGGAGTGAGACCCAGTACTTC
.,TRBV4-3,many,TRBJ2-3,CASSQDFSKWVPTNTQYF,TGCGCCAGCAGCCAAGATTTCTCCAAGTGGGTTCCGACAAATACGCAGTATTTT
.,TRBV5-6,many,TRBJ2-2,CASSLVGVAGELFF,TGTGCCAGCAGCTTGGTTGGTGTCGCCGGGGAGCTGTTTTTT
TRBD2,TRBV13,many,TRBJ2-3,CASSLRTSGSPDTQYF,TGTGCCAGCAGCTTACGGACTAGCGGGAGCCCAGATACGCAGTATTTT
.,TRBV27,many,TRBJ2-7,CASSGWAESYEQYF,TGTGCCAGCAGCGGTTGGGCAGAATCCTACGAGCAGTACTTC
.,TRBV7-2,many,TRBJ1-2,CASSLEIRAGLYGYTF,TGTGCCAGCAGCTTAGAAATTCGGGCAGGACTCTATGGCTACACCTTC
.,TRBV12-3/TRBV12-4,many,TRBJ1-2,CASSLLSSNYGYTF,TGTGCCAGCAGTTTACTCAGCTCTAACTATGGCTACACCTTC
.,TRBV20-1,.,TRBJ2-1,CCATYERDGSSYNEQFF,TGCTGTGCTACTTACGAACGGGACGGAAGCTCCTACAATGAGCAGTTCTTC
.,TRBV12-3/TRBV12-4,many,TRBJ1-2,CASSPDSDYGYTF,TGTGCCAGCAGTCCCGACAGCGACTATGGCTACACCTTC
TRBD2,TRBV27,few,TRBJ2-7,CASSSRLAGGYEQYF,TGTGCCAGCAGTTCACGACTAGCGGGAGGTTACGAGCAGTACTTC
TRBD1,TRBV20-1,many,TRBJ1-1,CSASTWDSSEAFF,TGCAGTGCTAGTACTTGGGACAGTTCTGAAGCTTTCTTT
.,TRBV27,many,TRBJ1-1,CASSLQGMSTEAFF,TGTGCCAGCAGTTTACAGGGAATGAGTACTGAAGCTTTCTTT
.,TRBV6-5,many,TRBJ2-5,CASSYLGAVQETQYF,TGTGCCAGCAGTTACTTGGGGGCTGTCCAAGAGACCCAGTACTTC
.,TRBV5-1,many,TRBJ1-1,CASSWAGNTEAFF,TGCGCCAGCAGCTGGGCGGGGAACACTGAAGCTTTCTTT